Listed here are 25 T cell receptor beta chains from one sample, sequenced in a study of tissue T cells after allogeneic stem cell transplantation. Assay: immunoSEQ multiplex PCR; the TCRdb copy retains only in-frame clones and omits some. The sample has roughly 50,000 clones, around 69% seen once. Sequencing used sorted cells pooled from one or two spleens. The receptors come from a pool of C57BL/6 mice in good health.

With regard to this clone: The gene symbols are mouse symbols. The read terminates 1 residue ahead of where the CDR3 ends, so the germline J gene completes it. The chain combines TRBV29 with TRBJ2-2, with TRBD1 matching over 8 bases. CDR1 MSHET and CDR2 SYDVDS come from the germline V gene. This CDR3 is built from 15 residues. J gave up 1 base and V 6 bases, and 4 bases lay outside the gene matches. CDR3 sequence reads: CASSPDRGNTGQLYF. CDR3 DNA (partial): TGTGCTAGCAGCCCAGACAGGGGAAACACCGGGCAGCTCTAC.

Comments on this clone: Mouse names are used for the genes. CDR3 sequence: CASSQSDRGLGERLFF. Partial CDR3 DNA: TGTGCCAGCAGCCAATCAGACAGGGGGCTAGGGGAAAGATTATTT. The rearrangement uses TRBV5 and TRBJ1-4; 10 nucleotides agree with TRBD1. The read finishes 1 residue shy of the CDR3 end, and the germline J gene is used to complete it. Trimming removed 2 bases from V and 8 bases from J; junction bases left unmatched: 8. Per germline, CDR1 LGHNA and CDR2 YNLKQL (reference sequence). The CDR3 is 16 residues long.

Comment on this clone: The genes are named according to mouse. The read comes to an end 1 residue before the CDR3 does, leaving the germline J gene to fill in the end. The V call is TRBV15, the J call TRBJ2-3; D unresolved. V gave up 3 bases and J gave up 0 bases, with 7 bases separating them. CDR3 length: 14 residues. CDR1 and CDR2 from the germline V gene are SGHND and FRSKSL. The CDR3 sequence is CASSLGNSAETLYF. CDR3 DNA (partial): TGTGCCAGCAGTTTGGGGAATAGTGCAGAAACGCTGTAT.

This clone was observed a handful of times. Mouse gene names apply. The DNA ends 1 residue before the CDR3 does, and the rest of the CDR3 is filled in from the germline J gene. J is TRBJ2-7 and V is TRBV4, with D possibly being TRBD1 (6 bases). V lost 5 bases, J lost 3 bases, and 8 bases lay in between. Germline CDR1 LGHDT, CDR2 YNNKQL (reference sequence). The length of the CDR3 is 12 residues. The CDR3 reads CASSQGGYEQYF. Partial CDR3 DNA: TGTGCCAGCAGCCAAGGGGGCTATGAACAGTAC.

A word on this clone: The genes are named according to mouse. The read halts 1 residue ahead of the CDR3 end, with the missing end drawn from the germline J gene. The chain carries TRBV13-2 and TRBJ2-4, with D uncertain. CDR1 and CDR2 (germline): NNHNN, SYGAGS (reference sequence). The CDR3 loop spans 13 amino acids. V lost 4 bases to trimming and J lost 0 bases, with 6 bases between them. Partial CDR3 DNA: TGTGCCAGCGGTCACAGTAGTCAAAACACCTTGTAC. Amino acid sequence: CASGHSSQNTLY. The whole CDR3 region reads CASGHSSQNTLYF.

Details on this clone: Germline and genes here are mouse. The read finishes 1 residue shy of the CDR3 end, and the germline J gene is used to complete it. The V call is TRBV13-3, the J call TRBJ1-3; D remains unclear. CDR3 length: 14 residues. Germline loops: CDR1 NNHDY, CDR2 SYVADS. Trimming shortened V by 2 bases and J by 0 bases, and 6 bases separated the two germline ends. The CDR3: CASSDGRSGNTLYF. The part of the CDR3 DNA that was read is TGTGCCAGCAGTGACGGCCGTTCTGGAAATACGCTCTAT.

This clone was recorded only once. The gene names given are mouse names. The CDR3 is cut off 1 residue early in the read; its end comes from the germline J gene. The rearrangement uses TRBV13-3 and TRBJ2-5; tentatively, D is TRBD2 (6 bases). Trimming took off 0 bases at V and 8 bases at J, with 13 bases between the two ends. This CDR3 contains 14 residues. The germline CDR1 and CDR2 sequences are NNHDY and SYVADS. The CDR3 is CASSDVWGQVTQYF. The sequenced part of the CDR3 DNA is TGTGCCAGCAGTGATGTCTGGGGTCAGGTCACCCAGTAC.

On this clone: Gene names denote mouse genes. The read comes to an end 1 residue before the CDR3 does, leaving the germline J gene to fill in the end. The rearrangement links TRBV5 to TRBJ2-4; D may be TRBD1 (7 bases). Germline V CDR1 and CDR2: LGHNA, YNLKQL (reference sequence). CDR3 length: 13 amino acids. V dropped 3 bases and J dropped 4 bases, with 8 bases sitting between them. The CDR3 reads CASSHRGENTLYF. Partial CDR3 DNA: TGTGCCAGCAGCCACAGGGGGGAAAACACCTTGTAC.

A remark on this clone: Gene names refer to mouse genes. The sequenced CDR3 bases are TGTGCCAGCAGCTTAGAGGGGAACTCCGACTACACC. It encodes CASSLEGNSDYT. The whole CDR3 sequence is CASSLEGNSDYTF. The chain carries TRBV3 and TRBJ1-2, with D perhaps matching TRBD1 (5 bases). The observed sequence ends 1 residue before the CDR3 terminus, with the missing tail filled in from the germline J gene. Trimming removed 1 base from V and 2 bases from J, with 5 bases in between. Germline values: CDR1 SNHLY, CDR2 FYNGKV (reference sequence). CDR3 size: 13 residues.

Of note for this clone: Gene names refer to mouse genes. Sequencing ends 1 residue short of the CDR3 end; the germline J gene provides the rest. The chain is built from TRBV2 and TRBJ1-2; D remains ambiguous. There are 12 residues in the CDR3. The germline CDR1 and CDR2 sequences are LGHNA and YSYQKL. V dropped 1 base and J dropped 2 bases, with 2 bases sitting between them. CDR3 DNA, as far as it was read: TGTGCCAGCAGCCAAGGCAACTCCGACTACACC. Translated: CASSQGNSDYT. The whole CDR3 region reads CASSQGNSDYTF.

The table lists this clone with a few counts. The genes are named according to mouse. The read ends 1 residue before the CDR3 terminus; that terminus is restored from the germline J gene. This chain joins TRBV26 and TRBJ2-7; D gene uncertain. Trimming left V 0 bases short and J 4 bases short, with 4 bases between. CDR3 size: 12 residues. Germline V gene sequence: CDR1 KGHPV, CDR2 FQNQEV (reference sequence). CDR3 loop: CASSLSGYEQYF. The sequenced part of the CDR3 DNA is TGTGCCAGCAGTCTGTCGGGGTATGAACAGTAC.

Worth noting for this clone: Here the gene names and germline are mouse. The read ends 1 residue before the CDR3 terminus; that terminus is restored from the germline J gene. The chain recombines TRBV13-3 with TRBJ1-6; D not certain. TRBJ1-6 is an ORF for which the function is uncertain. Trimming removed 2 bases at V and 3 bases at J, with 6 bases between. CDR3 length: 14 residues. The germline gives CDR1 NNHDY, CDR2 SYVADS. The DNA read from the CDR3 is TGTGCCAGCAGTGAACAAATCTATAATTCGCCCCTCTAC. Translated: CASSEQIYNSPLY. In full, the CDR3 is CASSEQIYNSPLYF.

As for this clone: The listed genes are named as in mouse. The CDR3 here is CTCSAGLGGAQNTLYF. The CDR3 DNA, read in part, is TGCACCTGCAGTGCAGGACTGGGGGGGGCGCAAAACACCTTGTAC. The genes are TRBV1 and TRBJ2-4; TRBD2 aligns across 11 bases. The sequence runs out 1 residue before the end of the CDR3; the remainder is reconstructed from the germline J gene. This CDR3 has 16 amino acids. CDR1 is NSQYPW, CDR2 LRSPGD, per germline (reference sequence). J gave up 3 bases and V 1 base, and 3 bases lay outside the gene matches.

As for this clone: The genes and germline here are from mouse. The CDR3 end is not reached by the read, which stops 1 residue before it; the germline J gene fills it in. The chain carries TRBV16 and TRBJ2-5; 10 bases are a match to TRBD2. V shed 5 bases, J shed 4 bases, and the junction held 3 bases outside the gene matches. CDR1 and CDR2 from the germline V gene are SGHSA and FRNQAP. The CDR3 totals 14 residues. CDR3 residues: CASSQDWGEDTQYF. CDR3 bases read: TGTGCAAGCAGCCAAGACTGGGGGGAAGACACCCAGTAC.

A few counts support this clone. Germline and genes here are mouse. Coverage ceases 1 residue before the CDR3 finishes, and the germline J gene fills in the end. The chain combines TRBV2 with TRBJ2-5; no clear D gene. This CDR3 is built from 14 residues. The germline V and J ends were trimmed by 2 bases and 0 bases, with 6 bases remaining between them. Germline V gene lookup returns CDR1 LGHNA and CDR2 YSYQKL. Here the CDR3 reads CASSQTVNQDTQYF. CDR3 DNA, as far as it was read: TGTGCCAGCAGCCAAACAGTTAACCAAGACACCCAGTAC.

This clone appeared once. The gene symbols are mouse symbols. The DNA ends 1 residue before the CDR3 does, and the rest of the CDR3 is filled in from the germline J gene. The chain has TRBV3 and TRBJ2-2; 7 nucleotides line up with TRBD1. Germline V gives CDR1 SNHLY, CDR2 FYNGKV (reference sequence). After removal of 5 bases from V and 8 bases from J, the junction contained 5 bases not matched to a gene. This CDR3 is built from 13 residues. The sequenced part of the CDR3 DNA is TGTGCCAGCAGCCCGACAGGGATGGGGCAGCTCTAC. Its protein product is CASSPTGMGQLY. The full CDR3 reads CASSPTGMGQLYF.

A note on this clone: The gene names here belong to mouse. The CDR3 end falls 1 residue outside the read, so it is completed with the germline J gene. The V call is TRBV13-2, the J call TRBJ1-1, with D unclear. CDR1 and CDR2 from the germline V gene are NNHNN and SYGAGS (reference sequence). V lost 0 bases and J 2 bases, leaving 8 bases between the germline ends. The CDR3 is made up of 14 amino acids. The chain's CDR3 is CASGDAGSNTEVFF. CDR3 DNA (partial): TGTGCCAGCGGTGATGCCGGGAGCAACACAGAAGTCTTC.

Comments on this clone: Gene names are the mouse ones. The CDR3 DNA, read in part, is TGTGCCAGCGGTGATCGATACACCTTGTAC. Its protein is CASGDRYTLY. The whole CDR3 is CASGDRYTLYF. The chain employs TRBV13-2 and TRBJ2-4, with D unresolved. From the germline J gene comes the end of the CDR3, since the read stops 1 residue before it. From germline, CDR1 is NNHNN and CDR2 SYGAGS (reference sequence). V was clipped by 1 base and J by 7 bases, with 4 bases between them. The CDR3 extends over 11 amino acids.

Concerning this clone: Gene names refer to mouse genes. Coverage ceases 1 residue before the CDR3 finishes, and the germline J gene fills in the end. The V gene is TRBV13-2, the J gene TRBJ2-3; TRBD2 agrees at 7 bases. V shed 5 bases and J 0 bases; nucleotides not matched to a gene: 0. The CDR3 sequence is 13 residues long. Germline lookup yields CDR1 NNHNN and CDR2 SYGAGS (reference sequence). CDR3: CASGGGSAETLYF. The sequenced CDR3 bases are TGTGCCAGCGGGGGGGGGAGTGCAGAAACGCTGTAT.

In this sample, this clone turned up a few times. Each gene name is a mouse one. Sequencing ends 1 residue short of the CDR3 end; the germline J gene provides the rest. The chain has TRBV14 and TRBJ2-5; 8 bases are shared with TRBD2. Germline-derived CDR1 and CDR2 are SGHDT and FRDEAV. J gave up 3 bases and V 2 bases, and 8 bases lay outside the gene matches. The CDR3 runs to 16 residues. CDR3 bases read: TGTGCCAGCAGTTTTTCGGGGGGGCGCCGGCAAGACACCCAGTAC. This translates into CASSFSGGRRQDTQY. The full CDR3 is CASSFSGGRRQDTQYF.

Regarding this clone: Mouse germline and gene names are used. The read halts 1 residue ahead of the CDR3 end, with the missing end drawn from the germline J gene. This chain joins TRBV24 and TRBJ2-5; 7 nucleotides agree with TRBD2. The CDR3 sequence is 15 residues long. With V trimmed by 1 base and J by 1 base, 2 bases remained unmatched. Germline V CDR1 and CDR2: KGHTA, FRNEEI. The DNA read from the CDR3 is TGTGCCAGCAGTCTGTTTGACTGGGACCAAGACACCCAGTAC. Its protein product is CASSLFDWDQDTQY. The entire CDR3 protein reads CASSLFDWDQDTQYF.

This clone was seen only once. The germline and genes are mouse ones. The read falls 1 residue short of the CDR3 end, and the missing part is taken from the germline J gene. The V and J genes are TRBV24 and TRBJ1-3; unclear D gene. The germline gives CDR1 KGHTA, CDR2 FRNEEI. Trimming left V 6 bases short and J 1 base short, with 10 bases between. The CDR3 consists of 14 residues. Here the CDR3 reads CASRQKKSGNTLYF. Incomplete CDR3 DNA: TGTGCCAGCAGACAGAAAAAATCTGGAAATACGCTCTAT.

A word on this clone: Mouse germline and gene names are used. The read is 1 residue too short to cover the CDR3 end, so that end is filled in from the germline J gene. This rearrangement joins TRBV12-1 to TRBJ1-4, with 8 bases matching TRBD1. V shed 1 base, J shed 4 bases, and the junction held 1 base outside the gene matches. Germline values: CDR1 SGHSN, CDR2 HYEKVE. This CDR3 region has 14 residues. The CDR3 region is CASSLTGGNERLFF. The CDR3 bases that were read are TGTGCCAGCTCTCTAACAGGGGGCAACGAAAGATTATTT.

Details on this clone: Germline and genes here are mouse. From the germline J gene comes the end of the CDR3, since the read stops 1 residue before it. This chain joins TRBV13-1 and TRBJ2-7; maybe TRBD1 (7 bases). The germline V gene has CDR1 NSHNY and CDR2 SYGAGN. The CDR3 is made up of 14 amino acids. V lost 4 bases and J lost 0, with 11 bases in between. The CDR3 region is CASSPGGSSYEQYF. CDR3 DNA (partial): TGTGCCAGCAGTCCAGGGGGGAGCTCCTATGAACAGTAC.

This clone has a handful of counts. Gene names are mouse gene names. CDR3 sequence reads: CASSPGSSYEQYF. CDR3 DNA (partial): TGTGCCAGCAGTCCGGGGAGCTCCTATGAACAGTAC. This chain links TRBV19 with TRBJ2-7; unclear D gene. The CDR3 end is not reached by the read, which stops 1 residue before it; the germline J gene fills it in. The CDR3 spans 13 residues. With 4 bases removed from V and 0 bases from J, the gap between germline ends came to 8 bases. Germline CDR1 reads FNHDT; CDR2 reads SITEND (reference sequence).